The 7 T cell receptor beta chains below all came from one sample that was sequenced in a study of OX40 agonist ivuxolimab in advanced cancers. Method: immunoSEQ multiplex PCR; TCRdb's copy keeps in-frame clones and lacks some. The sample consists of about 37,000 clones, 70% to 85% of them appearing once. Source: CD4+ or CD8+ T cells sorted from blood, taken in a trial of the OX40 agonist ivuxolimab. These TCRs come from an adult with an advanced solid tumor such as melanoma, head and neck, liver or kidney cancer.

The chain carries TRBV5-4 and TRBJ1-2; 10 nucleotides align to TRBD1. The CDR3 runs 13 residues. The germline gives CDR1 SGHNT, CDR2 YYREEE (reference sequence). The V segment lost 5 bases and the J segment 8 bases; nucleotides outside the gene matches: 6. Here the CDR3 DNA reads TGTGCCAGCAGTTCGGGACAGGGGTACGGCTACACCTTC. Translating gives CASSSGQGYGYTF.

The chain joins TRBV2 to TRBJ2-6; D possibly corresponds to TRBD1 (6 bases). Germline CDR1 SNHLY, CDR2 FYNNEI. CDR3 length: 14 amino acids. With 5 bases removed from V and 3 bases from J, the gap between germline ends came to 8 bases. CDR3 nucleotide sequence: TGTGCCAGCAGTACAGGGTATGGGGCCAACGTCCTGACTTTC. It codes for CASSTGYGANVLTF.

The rearrangement joins TRBV7-2 to TRBJ1-5; D not resolved. Looked up from germline, CDR1 is SGHTA and CDR2 is FQGNSA. The V end was cut by 4 bases, the J end by 4 bases, with 8 bases between. The CDR3 extends over 13 amino acids. The CDR3 DNA follows: TGTGCCAGCAGCTCGGACTTGAATCAGCCCCAGCATTTT. Translation gives CASSSDLNQPQHF.

This clone was counted only a few times. The chain couples TRBV4-3 to TRBJ1-4; 8 bases are a match to TRBD1. CDR3 length: 17 amino acids. V lost 0 bases and J lost 7; bases outside the gene matches: 10. CDR1 and CDR2 from the germline V gene are LGHNA and YSLEER. The CDR3 here is CASSQDFGQGAFEKLFF. The CDR3, as DNA: TGCGCCAGCAGCCAAGACTTTGGCCAGGGGGCATTTGAAAAACTGTTTTTT.

The table lists this clone with a few counts. The chain employs TRBV19 and TRBJ2-7; 7 nucleotides align to TRBD1. The CDR3 consists of 14 residues. The germline V gene encodes CDR1 LNHDA and CDR2 SQIVND (reference sequence). Unmatched junction bases numbered 2, after V lost 1 base and J lost 2 bases. The CDR3 coding sequence is TGTGCCAGTAGTATAGGGACAGGACCCTACGAGCAGTACTTC. Its protein is CASSIGTGPYEQYF.

The V and J genes are TRBV7-9 and TRBJ1-6; D gene ambiguous. The CDR3 contains 15 residues. CDR1 and CDR2 from the germline V gene are SEHNR and FQNEAQ (reference sequence). The V end was cut by 5 bases, the J end by 7 bases, with 15 bases between. Here the CDR3 reads CASSLSGVGNSPLHF. The CDR3 nucleotides read TGTGCCAGCAGCCTATCGGGCGTGGGGAATTCACCCCTCCACTTT.

This chain links TRBV28 with TRBJ2-5; D not certain. Trimming removed 3 bases from V and 5 bases from J, with 13 bases in between. CDR3 length equals 14 residues. Germline V lookup: CDR1 MDHEN, CDR2 SYDVKM. Here the CDR3 reads CASSLAPGSETQYF. DNA for the CDR3: TGTGCCAGCAGTTTGGCTCCCGGTTCCGAGACCCAGTACTTC.